Below, one T cell receptor (beta chain) is given with its context. Its antigen is undetermined. The data were obtained in a study of cytomegalovirus exposure and HLA in healthy donors. In the study overall: From HLA-typed donors, an early data release held about 92 million unique TCRs. General study results and limits: Analysis was carried out at a later point, and it linked a missense DCLRE1C variant to TCR beta V- and J-gene trimming.

Germline lookup yields CDR1 MNHEY and CDR2 SVGAGI. Trimming removed 6 bases from V and 6 bases from J; junction bases left unmatched: 8. The CDR3 spans 14 residues. Those who donated were healthy bone marrow donors. The PCR had 60 Vbeta and 13 Jbeta primers. The authors' processing: A follow-up analysis tallied tens of millions of unique TCR beta chains, some 11 million shared. The data were produced by immunoSEQ multiplex PCR, yet TCRdb's version contains in-frame clones alone and is incomplete. V and J calls plus clone size are reproduced from that table; the DNA served to infer D and trimming. The sample lists 100,000 to 120,000 clones, 86% seen once, with about 1.8% in the top ten.

V usage is TRBV6-5 and J usage is TRBJ2-4, with 7 nucleotides matching TRBD1. The specimen sequenced was PBMCs. The clonotype was recovered from a man between 35 and 55 years old in good health and CMV-seronegative. CDR3 coding DNA: TGTGCCAGCAGCCCACAGGGGATTAGAAACATTCAGTACTTC. It codes for CASSPQGIRNIQYF.